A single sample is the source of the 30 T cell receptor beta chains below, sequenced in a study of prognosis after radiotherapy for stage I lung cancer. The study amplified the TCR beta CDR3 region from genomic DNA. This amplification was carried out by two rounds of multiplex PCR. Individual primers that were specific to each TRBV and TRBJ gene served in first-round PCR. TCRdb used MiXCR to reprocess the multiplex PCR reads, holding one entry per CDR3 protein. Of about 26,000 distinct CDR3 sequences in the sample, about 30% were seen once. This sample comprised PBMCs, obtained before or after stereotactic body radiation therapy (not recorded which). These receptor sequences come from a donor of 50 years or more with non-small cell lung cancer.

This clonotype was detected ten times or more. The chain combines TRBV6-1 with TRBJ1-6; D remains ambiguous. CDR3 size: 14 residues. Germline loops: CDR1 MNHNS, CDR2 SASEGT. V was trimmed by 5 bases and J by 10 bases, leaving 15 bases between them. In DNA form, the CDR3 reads TGTGCCAGCAGTATATCACTAACTGAATCACCCCTCCACTTT. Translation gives CASSISLTESPLHF.

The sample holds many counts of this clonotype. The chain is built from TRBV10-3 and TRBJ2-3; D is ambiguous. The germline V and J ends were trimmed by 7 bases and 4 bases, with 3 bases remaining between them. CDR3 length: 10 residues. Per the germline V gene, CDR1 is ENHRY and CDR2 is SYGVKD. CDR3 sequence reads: CAITPDTQYF. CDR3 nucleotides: TGTGCCATCACTCCAGATACGCAGTATTTT.

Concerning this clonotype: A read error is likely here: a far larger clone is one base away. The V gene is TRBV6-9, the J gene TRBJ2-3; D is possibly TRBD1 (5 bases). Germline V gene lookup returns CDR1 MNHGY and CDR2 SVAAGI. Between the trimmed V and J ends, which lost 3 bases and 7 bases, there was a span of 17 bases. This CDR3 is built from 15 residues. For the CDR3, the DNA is TGTGCCAGCAGTTACCTTGGGGCCGGAGCATATACGCAGTATTTT. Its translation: CASSYLGAGAYTQYF.

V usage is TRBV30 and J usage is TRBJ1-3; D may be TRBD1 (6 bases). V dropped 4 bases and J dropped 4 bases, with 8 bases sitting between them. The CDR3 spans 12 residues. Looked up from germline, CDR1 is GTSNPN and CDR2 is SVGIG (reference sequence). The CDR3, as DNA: TGTGCCTGGAAGGGGGTAGGAAACACCATATATTTT. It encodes CAWKGVGNTIYF.

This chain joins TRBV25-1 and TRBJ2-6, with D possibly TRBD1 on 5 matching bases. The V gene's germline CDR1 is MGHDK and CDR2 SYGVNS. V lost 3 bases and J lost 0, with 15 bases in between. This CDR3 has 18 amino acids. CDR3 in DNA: TGTGCCAGCAGTGAGATGGCAGGGTTCCACTCTGGGGCCAACGTCCTGACTTTC. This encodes CASSEMAGFHSGANVLTF.

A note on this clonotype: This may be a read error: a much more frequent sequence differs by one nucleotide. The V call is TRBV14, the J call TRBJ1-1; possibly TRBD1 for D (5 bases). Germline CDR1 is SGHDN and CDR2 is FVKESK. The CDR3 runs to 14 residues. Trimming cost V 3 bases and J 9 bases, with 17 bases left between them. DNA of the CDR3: TGTGCCAGCAGCCATGATCTGGGGCGTTTGCAAGCTTTCTTT. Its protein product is CASSHDLGRLQAFF. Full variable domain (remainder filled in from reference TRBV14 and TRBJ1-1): EAGVTQFPSHSVIEKGQTVTLRCDPISGHDNLYWYRRVMGKEIKFLLHFVKESKQDESGMPNNRFLAERTGGTYSTLKVQPAELEDSGVYFCASSHDLGRLQAFFGQGTRLTVV.

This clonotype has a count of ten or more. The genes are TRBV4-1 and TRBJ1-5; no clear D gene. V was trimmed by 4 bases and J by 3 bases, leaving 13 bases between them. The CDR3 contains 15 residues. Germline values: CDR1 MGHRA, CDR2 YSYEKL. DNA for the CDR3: TGCGCCAGCAGCCCGCAGGACCCACACAATCAGCCCCAGCATTTT. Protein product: CASSPQDPHNQPQHF.

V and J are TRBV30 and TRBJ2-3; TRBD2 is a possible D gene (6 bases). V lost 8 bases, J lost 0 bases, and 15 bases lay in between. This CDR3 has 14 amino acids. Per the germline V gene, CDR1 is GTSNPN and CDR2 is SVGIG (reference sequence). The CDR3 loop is CARTAGYSTDTQYF. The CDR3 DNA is TGTGCCCGTACGGCGGGGTATAGCACAGATACGCAGTATTTT.

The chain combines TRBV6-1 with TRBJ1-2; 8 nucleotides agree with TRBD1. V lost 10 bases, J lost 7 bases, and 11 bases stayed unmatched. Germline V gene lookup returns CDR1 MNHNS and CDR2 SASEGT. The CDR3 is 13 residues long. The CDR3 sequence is CANRTGIFSGYTF. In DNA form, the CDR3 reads TGTGCCAACAGGACAGGGATTTTCTCTGGCTACACCTTC.

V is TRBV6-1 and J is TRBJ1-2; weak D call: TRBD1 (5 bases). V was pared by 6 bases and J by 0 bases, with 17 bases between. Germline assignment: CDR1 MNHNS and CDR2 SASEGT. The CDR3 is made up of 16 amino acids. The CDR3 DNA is TGTGCCAGCAGACGGGACTCAAGGGGACCTAACTATGGCTACACCTTC. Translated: CASRRDSRGPNYGYTF.

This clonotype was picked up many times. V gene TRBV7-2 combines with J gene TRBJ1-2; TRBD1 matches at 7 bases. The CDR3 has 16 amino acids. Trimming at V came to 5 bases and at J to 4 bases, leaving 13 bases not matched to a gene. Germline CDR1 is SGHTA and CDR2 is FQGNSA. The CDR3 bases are TGTGCCAGCAGCATCGACTCAGGGGGTTTTGGCTATGGCTACACCTTC. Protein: CASSIDSGGFGYGYTF.

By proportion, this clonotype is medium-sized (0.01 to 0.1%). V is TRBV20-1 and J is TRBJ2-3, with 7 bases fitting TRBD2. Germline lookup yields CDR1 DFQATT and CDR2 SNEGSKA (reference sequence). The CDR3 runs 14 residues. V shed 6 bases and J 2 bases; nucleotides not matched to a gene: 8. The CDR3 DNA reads TGCAGTGCCCCACAGGCGGGGGACACAGATACGCAGTATTTT. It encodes CSAPQAGDTDTQYF.

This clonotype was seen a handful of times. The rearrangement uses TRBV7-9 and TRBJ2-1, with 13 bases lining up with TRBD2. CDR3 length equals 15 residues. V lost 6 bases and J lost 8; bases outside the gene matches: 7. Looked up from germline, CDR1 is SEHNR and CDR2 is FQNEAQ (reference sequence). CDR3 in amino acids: CASSRGTSGTDEQFF. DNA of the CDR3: TGTGCCAGCAGTAGAGGGACTAGCGGGACTGATGAGCAGTTCTTC.

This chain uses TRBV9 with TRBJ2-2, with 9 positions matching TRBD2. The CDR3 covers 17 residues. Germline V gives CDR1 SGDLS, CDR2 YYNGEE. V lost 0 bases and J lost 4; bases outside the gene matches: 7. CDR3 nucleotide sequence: TGTGCCAGCAGCGTAGAGGCCCAACTAGCGGGCACCGGGGAGCTGTTTTTT. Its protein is CASSVEAQLAGTGELFF.

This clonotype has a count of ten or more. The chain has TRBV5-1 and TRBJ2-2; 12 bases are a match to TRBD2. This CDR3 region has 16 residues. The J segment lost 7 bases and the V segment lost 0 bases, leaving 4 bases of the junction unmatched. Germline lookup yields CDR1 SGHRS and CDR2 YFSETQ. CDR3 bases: TGCGCCAGCAGCTTGGGACTAGCGGGGGCTGACGGGGAGCTGTTTTTT. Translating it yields CASSLGLAGADGELFF.

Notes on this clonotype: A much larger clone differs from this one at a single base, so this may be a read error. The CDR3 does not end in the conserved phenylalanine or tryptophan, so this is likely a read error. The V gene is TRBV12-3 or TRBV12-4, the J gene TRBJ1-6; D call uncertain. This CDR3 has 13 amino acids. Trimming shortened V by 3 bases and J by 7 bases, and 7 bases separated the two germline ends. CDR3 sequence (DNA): TGTGCCAGCAGTTTTTCAGAGAATTCACCCCTCCACCTT. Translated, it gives CASSFSENSPLHL.

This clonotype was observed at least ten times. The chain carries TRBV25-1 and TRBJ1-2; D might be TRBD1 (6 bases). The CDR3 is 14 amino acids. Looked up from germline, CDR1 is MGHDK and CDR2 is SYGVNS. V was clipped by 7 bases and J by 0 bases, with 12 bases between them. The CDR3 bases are TGTGCCAGCAAGAAGGGGGGGGCTAACTATGGCTACACCTTC. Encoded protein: CASKKGGANYGYTF.

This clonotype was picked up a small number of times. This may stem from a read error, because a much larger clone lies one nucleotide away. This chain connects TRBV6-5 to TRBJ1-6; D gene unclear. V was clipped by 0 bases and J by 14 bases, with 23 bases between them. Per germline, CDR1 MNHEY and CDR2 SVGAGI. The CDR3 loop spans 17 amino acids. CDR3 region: CASSYSTPGSLSVSLHF. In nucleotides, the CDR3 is TGTGCCAGCAGTTACTCGACGCCGGGATCCCTCTCGGTTTCCCTCCACTTT.

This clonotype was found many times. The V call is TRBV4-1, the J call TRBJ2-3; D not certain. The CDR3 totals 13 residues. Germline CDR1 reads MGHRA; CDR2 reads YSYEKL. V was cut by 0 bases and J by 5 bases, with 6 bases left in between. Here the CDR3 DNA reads TGCGCCAGCAGCCAAGATCCGAGAGATACGCAGTATTTT. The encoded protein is CASSQDPRDTQYF.

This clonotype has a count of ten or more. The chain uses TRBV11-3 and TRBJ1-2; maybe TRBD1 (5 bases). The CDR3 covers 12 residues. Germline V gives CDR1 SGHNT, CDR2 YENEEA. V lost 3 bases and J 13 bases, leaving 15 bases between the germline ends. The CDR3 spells CASSFRSDSRTF. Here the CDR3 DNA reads TGTGCCAGCAGCTTTAGGTCCGACAGCCGCACCTTC.

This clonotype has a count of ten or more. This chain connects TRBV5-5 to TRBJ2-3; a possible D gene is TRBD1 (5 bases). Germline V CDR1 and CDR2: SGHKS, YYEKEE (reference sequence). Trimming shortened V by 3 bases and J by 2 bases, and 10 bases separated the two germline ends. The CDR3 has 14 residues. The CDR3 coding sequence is TGTGCCAGCAGCTCCCGACAGATCACAGATACGCAGTATTTT. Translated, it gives CASSSRQITDTQYF.

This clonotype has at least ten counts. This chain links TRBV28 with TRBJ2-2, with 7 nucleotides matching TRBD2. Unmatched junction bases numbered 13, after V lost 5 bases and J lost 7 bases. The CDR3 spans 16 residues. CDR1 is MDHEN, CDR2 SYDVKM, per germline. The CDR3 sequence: CASSPTRDWGGGELFF. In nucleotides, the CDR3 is TGTGCCAGCAGTCCGACCCGGGACTGGGGGGGCGGGGAGCTGTTTTTT.

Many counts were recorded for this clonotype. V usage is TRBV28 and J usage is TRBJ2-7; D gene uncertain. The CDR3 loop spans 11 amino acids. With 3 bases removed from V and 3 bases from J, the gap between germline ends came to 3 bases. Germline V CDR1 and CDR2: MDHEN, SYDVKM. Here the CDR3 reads CASSFIYEQYF. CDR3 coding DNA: TGTGCCAGCAGTTTCATCTACGAGCAGTACTTC.

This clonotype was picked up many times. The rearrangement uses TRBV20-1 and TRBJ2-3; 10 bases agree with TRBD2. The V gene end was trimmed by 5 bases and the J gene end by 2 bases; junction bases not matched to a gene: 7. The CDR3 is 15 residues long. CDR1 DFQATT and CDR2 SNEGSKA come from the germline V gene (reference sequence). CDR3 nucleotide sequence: TGCAGTGCTGGAATAGCGGGGGGCGCCACAGATACGCAGTATTTT. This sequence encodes CSAGIAGGATDTQYF.

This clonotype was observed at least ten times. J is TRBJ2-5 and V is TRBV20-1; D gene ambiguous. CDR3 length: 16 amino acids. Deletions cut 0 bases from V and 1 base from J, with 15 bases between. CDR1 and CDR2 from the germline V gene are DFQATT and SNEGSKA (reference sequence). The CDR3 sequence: CSARDWKPQIQETQYF. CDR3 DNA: TGCAGTGCTAGAGATTGGAAGCCGCAAATCCAAGAGACCCAGTACTTC.

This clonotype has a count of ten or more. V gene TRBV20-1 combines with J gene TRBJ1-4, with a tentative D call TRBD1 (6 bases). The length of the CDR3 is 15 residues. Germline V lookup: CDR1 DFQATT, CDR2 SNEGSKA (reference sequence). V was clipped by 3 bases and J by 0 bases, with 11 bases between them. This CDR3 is CSASRQAATNEKLFF. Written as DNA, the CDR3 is TGCAGTGCTAGCAGACAGGCAGCAACTAATGAAAAACTGTTTTTT.

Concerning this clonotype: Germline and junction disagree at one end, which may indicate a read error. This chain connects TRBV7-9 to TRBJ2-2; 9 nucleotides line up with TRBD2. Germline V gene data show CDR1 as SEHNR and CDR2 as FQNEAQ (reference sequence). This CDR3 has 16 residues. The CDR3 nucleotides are TGTGCCAGCAGCATCGTAGCGGGAGTCGGCACCGGGGGGCTGTTTTTT. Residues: CASSIVAGVGTGGLFF.

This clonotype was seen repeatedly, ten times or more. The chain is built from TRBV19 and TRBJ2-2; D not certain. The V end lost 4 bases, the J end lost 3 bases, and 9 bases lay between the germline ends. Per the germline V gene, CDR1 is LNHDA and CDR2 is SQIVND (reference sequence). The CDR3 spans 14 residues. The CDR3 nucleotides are TGTGCCAGTAGTAACCAGAAATACACCGGGGAGCTGTTTTTT. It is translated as CASSNQKYTGELFF.

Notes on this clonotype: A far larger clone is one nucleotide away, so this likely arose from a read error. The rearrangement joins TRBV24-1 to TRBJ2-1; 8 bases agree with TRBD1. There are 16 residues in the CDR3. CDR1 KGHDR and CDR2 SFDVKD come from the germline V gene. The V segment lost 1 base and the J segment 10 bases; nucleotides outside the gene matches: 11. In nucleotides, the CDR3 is TGTGCCACCAGTGATTTCCCCGGGACAGGTTCCGACGAGCAGTTCTTC. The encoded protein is CATSDFPGTGSDEQFF.

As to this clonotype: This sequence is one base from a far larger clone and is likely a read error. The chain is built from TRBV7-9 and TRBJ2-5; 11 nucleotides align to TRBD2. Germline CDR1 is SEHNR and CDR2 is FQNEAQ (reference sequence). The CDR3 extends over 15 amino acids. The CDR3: CASSVAGGPGETKYF. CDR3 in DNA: TGTGCCAGCAGCGTAGCGGGGGGGCCGGGGGAGACCAAGTACTTC.